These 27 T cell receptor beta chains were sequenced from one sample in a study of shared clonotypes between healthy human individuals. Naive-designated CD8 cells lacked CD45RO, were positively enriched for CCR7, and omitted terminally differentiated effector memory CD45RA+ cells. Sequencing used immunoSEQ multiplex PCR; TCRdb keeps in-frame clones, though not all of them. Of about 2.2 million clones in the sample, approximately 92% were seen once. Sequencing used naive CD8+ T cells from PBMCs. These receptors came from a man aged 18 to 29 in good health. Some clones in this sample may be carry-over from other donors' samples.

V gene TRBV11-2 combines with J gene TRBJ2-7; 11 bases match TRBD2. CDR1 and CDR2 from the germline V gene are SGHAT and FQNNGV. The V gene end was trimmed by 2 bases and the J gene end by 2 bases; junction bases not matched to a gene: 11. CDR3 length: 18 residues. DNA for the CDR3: TGTGCCAGCAGCTTAAGGCTAGCGGGAGGAGGGGTGCCCTACGAGCAGTACTTC. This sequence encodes CASSLRLAGGGVPYEQYF.

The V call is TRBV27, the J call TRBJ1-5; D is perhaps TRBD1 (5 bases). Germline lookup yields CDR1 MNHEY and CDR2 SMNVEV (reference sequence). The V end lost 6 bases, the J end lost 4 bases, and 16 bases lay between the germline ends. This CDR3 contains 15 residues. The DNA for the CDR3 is TGTGCCAGCAGCCCCGGCGGGGGGACTAATCAGCCCCAGCATTTT. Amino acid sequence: CASSPGGGTNQPQHF.

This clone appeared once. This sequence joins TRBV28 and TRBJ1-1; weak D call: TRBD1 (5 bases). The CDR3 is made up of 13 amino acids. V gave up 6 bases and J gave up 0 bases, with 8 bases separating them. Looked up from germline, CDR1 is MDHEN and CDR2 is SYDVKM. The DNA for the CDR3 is TGTGCCAGCAGCGAGGGACTGAACACTGAAGCTTTCTTT. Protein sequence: CASSEGLNTEAFF.

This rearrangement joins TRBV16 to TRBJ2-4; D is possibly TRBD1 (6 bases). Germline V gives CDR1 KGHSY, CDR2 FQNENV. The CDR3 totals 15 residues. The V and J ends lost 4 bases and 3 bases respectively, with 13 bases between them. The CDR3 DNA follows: TGTGCCAGCAGCCCGCGCGACAGGAGCAAAAACATTCAGTACTTC. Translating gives CASSPRDRSKNIQYF.

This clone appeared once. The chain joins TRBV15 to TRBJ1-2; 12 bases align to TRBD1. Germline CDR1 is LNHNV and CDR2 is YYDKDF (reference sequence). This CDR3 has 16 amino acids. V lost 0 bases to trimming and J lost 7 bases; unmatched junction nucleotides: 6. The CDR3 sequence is CATSRDRDRGRAGYTF. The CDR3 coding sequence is TGTGCCACCAGCAGAGACCGGGACAGGGGGCGGGCTGGCTACACCTTC.

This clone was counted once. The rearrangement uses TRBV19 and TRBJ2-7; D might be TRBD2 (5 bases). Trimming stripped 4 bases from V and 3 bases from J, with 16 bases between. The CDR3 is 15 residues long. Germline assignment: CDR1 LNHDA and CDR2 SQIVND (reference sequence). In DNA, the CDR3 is TGTGCCAGTAGTACGACGCCGAATGGACTCTACGAGCAGTACTTC. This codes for CASSTTPNGLYEQYF.

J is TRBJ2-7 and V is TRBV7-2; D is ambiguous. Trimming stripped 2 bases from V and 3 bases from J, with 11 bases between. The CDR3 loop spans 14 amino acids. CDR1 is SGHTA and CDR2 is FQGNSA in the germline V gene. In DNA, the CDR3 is TGTGCCAGCAGCTTACACGAGTCCCTCTACGAGCAGTACTTC. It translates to CASSLHESLYEQYF.

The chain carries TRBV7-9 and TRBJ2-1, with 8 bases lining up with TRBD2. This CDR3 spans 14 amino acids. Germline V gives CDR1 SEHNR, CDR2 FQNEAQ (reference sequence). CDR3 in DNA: TGTGCGACAAGGGCGGGAGGCGAGCAAAATGAGCAGTTCTTC. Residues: CATRAGGEQNEQFF.

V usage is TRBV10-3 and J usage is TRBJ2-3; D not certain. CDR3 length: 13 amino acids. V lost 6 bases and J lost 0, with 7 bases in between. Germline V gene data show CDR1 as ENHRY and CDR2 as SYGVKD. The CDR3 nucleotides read TGTGCCATCAGCCCCAGCAGCACAGATACGCAGTATTTT. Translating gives CAISPSSTDTQYF.

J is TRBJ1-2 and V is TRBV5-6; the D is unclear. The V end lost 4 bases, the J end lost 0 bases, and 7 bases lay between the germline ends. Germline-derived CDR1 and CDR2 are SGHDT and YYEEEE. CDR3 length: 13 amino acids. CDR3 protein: CASSPGTNYGYTF. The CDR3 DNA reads TGTGCCAGCAGCCCGGGGACTAACTATGGCTACACCTTC.

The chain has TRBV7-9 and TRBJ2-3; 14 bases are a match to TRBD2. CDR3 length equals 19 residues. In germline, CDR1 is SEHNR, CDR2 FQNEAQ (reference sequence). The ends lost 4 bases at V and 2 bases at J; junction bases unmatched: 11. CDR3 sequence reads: CASSSGLAGGPGNTDTQYF. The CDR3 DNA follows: TGTGCCAGCAGCTCCGGACTAGCGGGAGGACCGGGGAACACAGATACGCAGTATTTT.

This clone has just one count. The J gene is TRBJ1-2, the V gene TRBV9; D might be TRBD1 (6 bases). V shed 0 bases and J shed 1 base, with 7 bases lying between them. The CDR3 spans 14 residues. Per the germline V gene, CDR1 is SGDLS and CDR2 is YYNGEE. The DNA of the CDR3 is TGTGCCAGCAGCGTAGAGGACAGTAACTATGGCTACACCTTC. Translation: CASSVEDSNYGYTF.

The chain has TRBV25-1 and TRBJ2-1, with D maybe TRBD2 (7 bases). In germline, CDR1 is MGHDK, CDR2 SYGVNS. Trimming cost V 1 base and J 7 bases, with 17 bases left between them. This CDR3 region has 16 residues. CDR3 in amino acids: CASSEFGGAQHNEQFF. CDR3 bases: TGTGCCAGCAGTGAATTTGGGGGGGCCCAACATAATGAGCAGTTCTTC.

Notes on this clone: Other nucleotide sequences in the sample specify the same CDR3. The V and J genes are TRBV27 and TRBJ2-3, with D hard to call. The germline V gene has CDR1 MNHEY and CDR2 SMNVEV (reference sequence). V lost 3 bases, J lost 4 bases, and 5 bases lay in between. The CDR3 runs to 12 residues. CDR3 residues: CASSFRPDTQYF. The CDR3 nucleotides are TGTGCCAGCAGTTTTAGGCCAGATACGCAGTATTTT.

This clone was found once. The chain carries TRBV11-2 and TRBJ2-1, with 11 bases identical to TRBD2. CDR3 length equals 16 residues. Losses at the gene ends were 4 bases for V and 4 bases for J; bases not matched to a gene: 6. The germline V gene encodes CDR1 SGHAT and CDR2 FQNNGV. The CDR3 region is CASSYLAGGVYNEQFF. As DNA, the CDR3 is TGTGCCAGCAGCTACTTAGCGGGAGGGGTTTACAATGAGCAGTTCTTC.

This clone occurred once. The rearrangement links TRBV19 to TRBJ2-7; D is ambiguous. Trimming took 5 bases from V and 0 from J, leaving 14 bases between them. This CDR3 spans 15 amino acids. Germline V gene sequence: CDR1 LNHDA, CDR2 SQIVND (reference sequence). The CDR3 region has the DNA TGTGCCAGTAGTGCCGAACACTTTACCTCCTACGAGCAGTACTTC. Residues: CASSAEHFTSYEQYF.

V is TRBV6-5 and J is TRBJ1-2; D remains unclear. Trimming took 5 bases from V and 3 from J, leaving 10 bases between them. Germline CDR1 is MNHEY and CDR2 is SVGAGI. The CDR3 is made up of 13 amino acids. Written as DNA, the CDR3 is TGTGCCAGCAGTCACGACACCGACTATGGCTACACCTTC. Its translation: CASSHDTDYGYTF.

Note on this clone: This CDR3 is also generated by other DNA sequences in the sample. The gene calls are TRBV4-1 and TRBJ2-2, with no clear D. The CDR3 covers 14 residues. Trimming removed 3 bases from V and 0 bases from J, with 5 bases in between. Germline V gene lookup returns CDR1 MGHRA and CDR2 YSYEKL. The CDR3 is CASSQGANTGELFF. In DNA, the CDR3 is TGCGCCAGCAGCCAGGGTGCGAACACCGGGGAGCTGTTTTTT.

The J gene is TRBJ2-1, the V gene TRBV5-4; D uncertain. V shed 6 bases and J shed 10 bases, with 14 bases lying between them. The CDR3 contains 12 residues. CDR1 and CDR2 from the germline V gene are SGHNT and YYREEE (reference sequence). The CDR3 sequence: CASIPIQWEQFF. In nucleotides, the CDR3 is TGTGCCAGCATCCCAATCCAGTGGGAGCAGTTCTTC.

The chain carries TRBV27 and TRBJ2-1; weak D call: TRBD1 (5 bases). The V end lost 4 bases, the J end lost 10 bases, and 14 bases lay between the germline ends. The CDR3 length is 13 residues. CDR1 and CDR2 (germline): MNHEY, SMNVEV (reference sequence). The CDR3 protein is CASSSPWGREQFF. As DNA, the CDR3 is TGTGCCAGCAGTTCCCCCTGGGGCCGGGAGCAGTTCTTC.

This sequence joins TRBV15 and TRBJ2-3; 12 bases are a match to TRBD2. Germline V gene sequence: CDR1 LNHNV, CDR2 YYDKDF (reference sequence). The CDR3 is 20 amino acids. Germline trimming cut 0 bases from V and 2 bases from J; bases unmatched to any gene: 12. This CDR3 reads CATSRDLALRTSGDTDTQYF. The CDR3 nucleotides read TGTGCCACCAGCAGAGATTTAGCTCTCAGGACTAGCGGGGACACAGATACGCAGTATTTT.

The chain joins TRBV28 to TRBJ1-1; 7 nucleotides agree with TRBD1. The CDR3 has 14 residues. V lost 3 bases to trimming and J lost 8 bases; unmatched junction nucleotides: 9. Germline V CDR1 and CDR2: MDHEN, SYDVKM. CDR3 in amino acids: CASSFGVGGGEAFF. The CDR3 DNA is TGTGCCAGCAGTTTTGGGGTAGGGGGCGGAGAAGCTTTCTTT.

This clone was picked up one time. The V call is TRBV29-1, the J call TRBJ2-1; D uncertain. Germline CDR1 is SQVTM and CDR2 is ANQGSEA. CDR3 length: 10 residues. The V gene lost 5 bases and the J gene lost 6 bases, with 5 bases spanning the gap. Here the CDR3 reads CSVSANEQFF. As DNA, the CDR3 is TGCAGCGTTTCCGCCAATGAGCAGTTCTTC.

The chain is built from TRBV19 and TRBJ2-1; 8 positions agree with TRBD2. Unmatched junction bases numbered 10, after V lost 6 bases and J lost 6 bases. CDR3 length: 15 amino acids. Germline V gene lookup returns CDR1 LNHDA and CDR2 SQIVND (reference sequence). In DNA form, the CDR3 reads TGTGCCAGTAGCCCACTAGCGGTATCCCGCAATGAGCAGTTCTTC. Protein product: CASSPLAVSRNEQFF.

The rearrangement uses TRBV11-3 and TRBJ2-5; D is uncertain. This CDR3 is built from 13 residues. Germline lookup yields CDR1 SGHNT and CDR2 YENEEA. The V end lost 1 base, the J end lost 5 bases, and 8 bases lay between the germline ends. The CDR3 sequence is CASSLGVRETQYF. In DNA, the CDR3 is TGTGCCAGCAGCTTAGGGGTGCGGGAGACCCAGTACTTC. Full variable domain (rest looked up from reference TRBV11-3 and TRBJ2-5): EAGVVQSPRYKIIEKKQPVAFWCNPISGHNTLYWYLQNLGQGPELLIRYENEEAVDDSQLPKDRFSAERLKGVDSTLKIQPAELGDSAVYLCASSLGVRETQYFGPGTRLLVL.

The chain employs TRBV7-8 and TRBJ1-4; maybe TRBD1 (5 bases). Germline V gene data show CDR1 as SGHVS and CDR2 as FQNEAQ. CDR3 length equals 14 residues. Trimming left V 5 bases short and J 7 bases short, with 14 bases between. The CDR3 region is CASSTPRAGEKLFF. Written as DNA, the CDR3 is TGTGCCAGCAGCACCCCCAGGGCTGGTGAAAAACTGTTTTTT.

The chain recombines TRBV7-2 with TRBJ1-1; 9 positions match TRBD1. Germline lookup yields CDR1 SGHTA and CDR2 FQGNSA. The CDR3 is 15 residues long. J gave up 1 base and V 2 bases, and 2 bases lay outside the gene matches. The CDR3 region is CASSLTGGSNTEAFF. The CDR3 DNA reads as TGTGCCAGCAGCTTAACAGGGGGCTCGAACACTGAAGCTTTCTTT.